These 12 T cell receptor beta chains came from one sample sequenced in a study of cytomegalovirus exposure and HLA in healthy donors. The study ran its PCR with 60 Vbeta and 13 Jbeta primers. The protocol was immunoSEQ multiplex PCR, while the TCRdb copy is restricted to in-frame clones and leaves out a portion. This table holds about 160,000 clones. Material for sequencing was PBMCs. These receptors were obtained from a man aged 30-40 years in good health and CMV-seronegative.

The gene calls are TRBV4-3 and TRBJ1-2, with D perhaps matching TRBD1 (5 bases). Germline-derived CDR1 and CDR2 are LGHNA and YSLEER. The CDR3 loop spans 12 amino acids. The germline V and J ends were trimmed by 0 bases and 14 bases, with 13 bases remaining between them. Here the CDR3 reads CASSQDRGAGTF. For the CDR3, the DNA is TGCGCCAGCAGCCAAGATCGGGGCGCGGGGACCTTC.

The chain couples TRBV4-1 to TRBJ2-5; a possible D gene is TRBD2 (6 bases). The J call could be wrong; TRBJ2-7 is a better fit for the DNA end. CDR3 length: 13 residues. Germline CDR1 and CDR2: MGHRA and YSYEKL. CDR3 sequence: CASSQGLLAEQYF. As DNA, the CDR3 is TGCGCCAGCAGCCAAGGACTACTAGCCGAGCAGTACTTC.

The CDR3 DNA follows: TGTGCCAGCAAGAGCTCCTATAATTCACCCCTCCACTTT. Protein: CASKSSYNSPLHF. The chain employs TRBV6-6 and TRBJ1-6; D is unresolved. The germline V gene has CDR1 MNHNY and CDR2 SVGAGI (reference sequence). Trimming stripped 7 bases from V and 0 bases from J, with 4 bases between. The CDR3 has 13 amino acids.

The rearrangement joins TRBV19 to TRBJ2-7, with D perhaps TRBD2 (6 bases). The CDR3 covers 13 residues. The germline V gene has CDR1 LNHDA and CDR2 SQIVND (reference sequence). V lost 7 bases and J lost 2, with 12 bases in between. The CDR3 loop is CASIGGIPYEQYF. In DNA, the CDR3 is TGTGCCAGTATAGGAGGGATCCCCTACGAGCAGTACTTC.

This chain connects TRBV5-5 to TRBJ2-7; 8 bases are shared with TRBD1. The V gene's germline CDR1 is SGHKS and CDR2 YYEKEE (reference sequence). The V segment lost 3 bases and the J segment 2 bases; nucleotides outside the gene matches: 7. CDR3 length: 15 amino acids. The CDR3 nucleotides read TGTGCCAGCAGCTCCGACAGGGGCAGAACCTACGAGCAGTACTTC. It yields the protein CASSSDRGRTYEQYF.

The J gene is TRBJ2-3, the V gene TRBV5-1; D ambiguous. From germline, CDR1 is SGHRS and CDR2 YFSETQ. V lost 2 bases and J lost 1, with 11 bases in between. The CDR3 length is 15 residues. In nucleotides, the CDR3 is TGCGCCAGCAGCTTCTTGTCCCCCCGCACAGATACGCAGTATTTT. It codes for CASSFLSPRTDTQYF.

The genes are TRBV5-1 and TRBJ2-5, with 8 bases that match TRBD1. Gene TRBJ2-7 matches the end of the DNA better, so the J call may be wrong. CDR3 length: 16 residues. In germline, CDR1 is SGHRS, CDR2 YFSETQ. The CDR3 nucleotides read TGCGCCAGCAGCTTCAATTCCGGGACAGGAGCTTACGAGCAGTACTTC. Translating gives CASSFNSGTGAYEQYF.

The V call is TRBV28, the J call TRBJ2-4; 10 bases fit TRBD2. J lost 1 base, V lost 2 bases, and 14 bases had no gene match. The CDR3 runs 20 residues. Germline CDR1 and CDR2: MDHEN and SYDVKM. CDR3 amino acids: CASSLVGGTSVSGAKNIQYF. In nucleotides, the CDR3 is TGTGCCAGCAGTTTAGTCGGAGGGACTAGCGTATCCGGGGCCAAAAACATTCAGTACTTC.

The J gene is TRBJ1-1, the V gene TRBV5-1, with TRBD1 as a possible D gene (5 bases). Trimming stripped 0 bases from V and 2 bases from J, with 8 bases between. The germline gives CDR1 SGHRS, CDR2 YFSETQ. The length of the CDR3 is 14 residues. CDR3 nucleotides: TGCGCCAGCAGCTTGGGGGGGGGAAACACTGAAGCTTTCTTT. This sequence encodes CASSLGGGNTEAFF.

J is TRBJ1-1 and V is TRBV5-1; TRBD1 agrees at 7 bases. After removal of 8 bases from V and 2 bases from J, the junction contained 3 bases not matched to a gene. The germline CDR1 and CDR2 sequences are SGHRS and YFSETQ. The CDR3 has 12 residues. The CDR3 region has the DNA TGCGCCAGTCGGGACAGCAACACTGAAGCTTTCTTT. Translating gives CASRDSNTEAFF.

The V and J genes are TRBV28 and TRBJ1-2, with D maybe TRBD1 (5 bases). The CDR3 has 16 residues. The germline V gene encodes CDR1 MDHEN and CDR2 SYDVKM. V was clipped by 2 bases and J by 1 base, with 14 bases between them. The CDR3: CASSLDSNSLNYGYTF. CDR3 coding DNA: TGTGCCAGCAGTTTAGACAGCAATTCTCTTAACTATGGCTACACCTTC.

The chain couples TRBV6-1 to TRBJ2-7; D is unclear. CDR1 and CDR2 (germline): MNHNS, SASEGT. V was clipped by 3 bases and J by 5 bases, with 17 bases between them. The CDR3 spans 15 residues. The CDR3 bases are TGTGCCAGCAGTGATCCGGGTGTCAGTCGCCACGAGCAGTACTTC. It encodes CASSDPGVSRHEQYF.